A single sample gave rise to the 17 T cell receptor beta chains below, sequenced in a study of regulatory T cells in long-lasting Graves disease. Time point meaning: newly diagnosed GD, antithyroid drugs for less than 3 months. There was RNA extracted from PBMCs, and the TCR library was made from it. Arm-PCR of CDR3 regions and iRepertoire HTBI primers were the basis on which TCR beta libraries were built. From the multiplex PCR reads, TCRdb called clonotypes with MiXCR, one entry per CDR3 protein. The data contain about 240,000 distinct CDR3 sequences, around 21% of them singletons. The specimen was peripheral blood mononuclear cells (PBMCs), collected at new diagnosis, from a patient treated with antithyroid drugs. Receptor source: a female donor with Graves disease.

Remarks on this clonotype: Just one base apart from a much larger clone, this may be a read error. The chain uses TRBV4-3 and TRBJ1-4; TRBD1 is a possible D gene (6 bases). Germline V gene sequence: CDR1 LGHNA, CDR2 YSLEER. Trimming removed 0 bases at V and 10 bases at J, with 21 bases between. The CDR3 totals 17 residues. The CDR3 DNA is TGCGCCAGCAGCCAAGATTCCACGGGGGCGCGTGATGGAAAACTGTTTTTT. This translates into CASSQDSTGARDGKLFF.

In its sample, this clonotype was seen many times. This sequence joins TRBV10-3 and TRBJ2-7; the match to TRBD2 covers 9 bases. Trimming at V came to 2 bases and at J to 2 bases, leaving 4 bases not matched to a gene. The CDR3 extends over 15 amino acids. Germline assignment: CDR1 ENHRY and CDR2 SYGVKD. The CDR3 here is CAISEPTSGAYEQYF. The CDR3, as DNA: TGTGCCATCAGTGAGCCGACTAGCGGAGCCTACGAGCAGTACTTC.

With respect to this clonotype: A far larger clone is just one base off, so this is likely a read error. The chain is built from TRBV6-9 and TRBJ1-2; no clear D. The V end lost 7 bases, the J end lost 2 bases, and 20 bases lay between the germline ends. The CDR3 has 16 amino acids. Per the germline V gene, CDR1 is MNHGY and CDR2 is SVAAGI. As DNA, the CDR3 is TGTGCCAGCAATTACTTGAAGGACGAGGGAAACTATGGCTACACCTTC. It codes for CASNYLKDEGNYGYTF.

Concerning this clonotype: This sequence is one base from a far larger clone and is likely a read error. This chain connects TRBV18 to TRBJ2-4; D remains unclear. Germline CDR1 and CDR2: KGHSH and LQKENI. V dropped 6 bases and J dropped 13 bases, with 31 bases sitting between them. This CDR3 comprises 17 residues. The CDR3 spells CASSEDLVVQIYNEQYF. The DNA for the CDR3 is TGTGCCAGCTCCGAGGATCTAGTTGTACAGATTTACAATGAGCAGTACTTC.

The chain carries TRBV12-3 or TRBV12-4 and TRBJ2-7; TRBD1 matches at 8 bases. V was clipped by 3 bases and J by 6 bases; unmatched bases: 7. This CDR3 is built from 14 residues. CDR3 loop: CASSFRTGTAEQYF. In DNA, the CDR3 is TGTGCCAGCAGTTTTAGGACAGGGACAGCCGAGCAGTACTTC.

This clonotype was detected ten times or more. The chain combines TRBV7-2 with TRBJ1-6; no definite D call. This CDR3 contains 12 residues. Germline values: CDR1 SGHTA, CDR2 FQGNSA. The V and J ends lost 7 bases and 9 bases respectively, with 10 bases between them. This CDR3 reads CASTLRGSPLHF. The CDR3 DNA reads TGTGCCAGCACCCTCCGTGGTTCACCCCTCCACTTT.

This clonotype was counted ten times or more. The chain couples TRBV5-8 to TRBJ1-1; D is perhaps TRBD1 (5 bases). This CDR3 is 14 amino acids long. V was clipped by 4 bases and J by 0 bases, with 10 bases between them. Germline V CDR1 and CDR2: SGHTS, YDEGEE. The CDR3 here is CASSTLTVNTEAFF. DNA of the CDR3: TGTGCCAGCAGCACCCTGACAGTGAACACTGAAGCTTTCTTT.

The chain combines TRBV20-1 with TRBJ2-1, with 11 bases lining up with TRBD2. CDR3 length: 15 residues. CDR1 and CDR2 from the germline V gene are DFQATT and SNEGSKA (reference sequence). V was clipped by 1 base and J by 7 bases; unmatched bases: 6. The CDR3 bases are TGCAGTGCTAGAGTAGCGGGAGGGCCTGAGAATGAGCAGTTCTTC. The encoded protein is CSARVAGGPENEQFF.

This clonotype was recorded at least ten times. Here the CDR3 reads CATSVMDRGIGELFF. DNA of the CDR3: TGTGCCACCAGTGTAATGGACAGGGGGATCGGGGAGCTGTTTTTT. This rearrangement joins TRBV24-1 to TRBJ2-2, with 10 bases aligning to TRBD1. Germline loops: CDR1 KGHDR, CDR2 SFDVKD. J gave up 7 bases and V 5 bases, and 6 bases lay outside the gene matches. This CDR3 spans 15 amino acids.

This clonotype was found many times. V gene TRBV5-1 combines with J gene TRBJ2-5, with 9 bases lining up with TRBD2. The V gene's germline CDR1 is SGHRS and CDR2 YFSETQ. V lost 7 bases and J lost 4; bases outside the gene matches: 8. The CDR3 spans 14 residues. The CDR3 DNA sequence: TGCGCCAGCCAGAAGGGACTAGCAAGAGAGACCCAGTACTTC. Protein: CASQKGLARETQYF.

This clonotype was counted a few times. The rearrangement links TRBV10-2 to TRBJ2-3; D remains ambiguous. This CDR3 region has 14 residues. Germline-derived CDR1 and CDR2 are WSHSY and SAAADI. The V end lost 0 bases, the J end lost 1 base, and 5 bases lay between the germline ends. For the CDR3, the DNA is TGCGCCAGCAGTGAGTCTCATCGCACAGATACGCAGTATTTT. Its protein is CASSESHRTDTQYF.

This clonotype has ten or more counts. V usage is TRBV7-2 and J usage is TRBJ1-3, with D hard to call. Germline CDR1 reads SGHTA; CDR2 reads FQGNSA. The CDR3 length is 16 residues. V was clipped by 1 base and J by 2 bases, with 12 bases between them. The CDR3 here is CASSLDPTTPGNTIYF. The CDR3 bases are TGTGCCAGCAGCTTAGATCCCACTACCCCTGGAAACACCATATATTTT. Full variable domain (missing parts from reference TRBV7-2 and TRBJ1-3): GAGVSQSPSNKVTEKGKDVELRCDPISGHTALYWYRQSLGQGLEFLIYFQGNSAPDKSGLPSDRFSAERTGGSVSTLTIQRTQQEDSAVYLCASSLDPTTPGNTIYFGEGSWLTVV.

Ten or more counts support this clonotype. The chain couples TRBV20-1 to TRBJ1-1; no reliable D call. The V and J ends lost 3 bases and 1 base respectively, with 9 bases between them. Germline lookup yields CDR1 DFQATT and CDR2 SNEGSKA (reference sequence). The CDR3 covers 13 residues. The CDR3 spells CSARKSGNTEAFF. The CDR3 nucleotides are TGCAGTGCTAGGAAGTCAGGGAACACTGAAGCTTTCTTT.

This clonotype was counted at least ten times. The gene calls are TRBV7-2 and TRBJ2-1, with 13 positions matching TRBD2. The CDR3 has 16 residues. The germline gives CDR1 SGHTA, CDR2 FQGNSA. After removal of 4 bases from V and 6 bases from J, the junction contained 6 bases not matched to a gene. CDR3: CASSSPGLAGANEQFF. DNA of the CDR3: TGTGCCAGCAGCTCCCCCGGACTAGCGGGGGCCAATGAGCAGTTCTTC.

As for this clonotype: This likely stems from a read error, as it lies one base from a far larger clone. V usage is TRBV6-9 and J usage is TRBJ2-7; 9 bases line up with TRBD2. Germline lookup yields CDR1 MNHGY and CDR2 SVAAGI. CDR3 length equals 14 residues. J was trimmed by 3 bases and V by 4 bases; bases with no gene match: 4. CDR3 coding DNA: TGTGCCAGCAGTTCAGCTAGCGGGAACTACGAGCAGTACTTC. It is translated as CASSSASGNYEQYF.

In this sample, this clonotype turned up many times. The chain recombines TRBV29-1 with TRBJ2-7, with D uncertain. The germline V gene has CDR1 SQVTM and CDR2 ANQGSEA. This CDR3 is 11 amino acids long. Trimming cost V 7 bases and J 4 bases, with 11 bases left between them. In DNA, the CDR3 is TGCAGCGGGCTAGACGGTTACGAGCAGTACTTC. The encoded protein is CSGLDGYEQYF.

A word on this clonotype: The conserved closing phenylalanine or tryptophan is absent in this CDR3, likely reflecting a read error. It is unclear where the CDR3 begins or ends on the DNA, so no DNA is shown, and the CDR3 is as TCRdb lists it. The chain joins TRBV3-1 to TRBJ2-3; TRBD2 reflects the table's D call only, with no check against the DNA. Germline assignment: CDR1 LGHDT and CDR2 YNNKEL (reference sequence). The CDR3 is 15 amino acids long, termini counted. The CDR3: CASSLGSGTSGTKAV.